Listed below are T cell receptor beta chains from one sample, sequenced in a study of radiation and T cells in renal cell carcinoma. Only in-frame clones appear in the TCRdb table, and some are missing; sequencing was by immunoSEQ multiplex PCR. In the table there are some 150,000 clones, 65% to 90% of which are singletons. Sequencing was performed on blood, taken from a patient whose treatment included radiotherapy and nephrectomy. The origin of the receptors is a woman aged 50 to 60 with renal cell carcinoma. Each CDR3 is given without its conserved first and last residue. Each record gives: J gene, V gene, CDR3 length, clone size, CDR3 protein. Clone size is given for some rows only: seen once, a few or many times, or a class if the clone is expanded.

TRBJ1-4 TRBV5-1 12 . ASAPGHGNEKLF
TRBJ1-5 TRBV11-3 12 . ASSIGTDNQPQH
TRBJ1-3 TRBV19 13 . ASFGLRFSGNTIY
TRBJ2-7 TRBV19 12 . ASSMGGVSYEQY
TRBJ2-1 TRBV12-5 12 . ASSRGSSYNEQF
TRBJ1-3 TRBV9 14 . ASSVGGLSSGNTIY
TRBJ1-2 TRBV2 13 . ASSETRQAYYGYT
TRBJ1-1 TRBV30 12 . AWTTGTRNTEAF
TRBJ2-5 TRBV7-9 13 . ASSRSGGTPETQY
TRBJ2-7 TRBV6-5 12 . ASARTRSVDEQY
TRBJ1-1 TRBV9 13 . ASSSEGAGGTEAF
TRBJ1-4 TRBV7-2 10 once ASSWWGEKLF
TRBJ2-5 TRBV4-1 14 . ASSQEGLAGKETQY
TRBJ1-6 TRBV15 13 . ATSRATGANSPLH
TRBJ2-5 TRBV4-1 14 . ASSQDGTGGIETRY
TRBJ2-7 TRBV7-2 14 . ASSLSGAGTLLEQY
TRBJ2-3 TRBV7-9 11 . ASSFQGADTQY
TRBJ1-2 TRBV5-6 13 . ASSPIKISGFGYT
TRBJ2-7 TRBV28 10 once ASSWGRDEQY
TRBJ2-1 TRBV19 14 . ASSIPGGPSDNEQF
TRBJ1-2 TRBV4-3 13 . ASSQEADVDYGYT
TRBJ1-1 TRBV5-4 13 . ASSLGRGQDTEAF
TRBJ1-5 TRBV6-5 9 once ASSQNQPQH
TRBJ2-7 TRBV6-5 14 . ASSYSGLADFYEQY
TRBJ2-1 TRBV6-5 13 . ASSYQGRSYNEQF
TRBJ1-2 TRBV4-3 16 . ASSQELGRERVGYGYT
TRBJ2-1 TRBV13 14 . ASSFNSGRYKGEQF
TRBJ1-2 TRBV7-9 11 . ASSPDGEYGYT
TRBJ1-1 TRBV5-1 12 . ASSPTDMNTEAF
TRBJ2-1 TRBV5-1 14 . ASSSRLAGGGNEQF
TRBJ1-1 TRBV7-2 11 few ASSVRTRGEAF
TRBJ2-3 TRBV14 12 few ASSQGRHTDTQY
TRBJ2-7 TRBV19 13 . ASSPTSGPWAEQY
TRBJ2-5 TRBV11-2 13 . ASSLVGQSQETQY
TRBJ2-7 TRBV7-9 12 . ASSRTGSLYEQY
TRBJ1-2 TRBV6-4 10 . ASSDTGGGYT
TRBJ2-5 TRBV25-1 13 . ASSGASGGQETQY
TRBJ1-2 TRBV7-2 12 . ASSPDGLNYGYT
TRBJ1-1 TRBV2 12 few ASSGTGLNTEAF
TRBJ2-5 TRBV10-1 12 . ASSENRGSETQY
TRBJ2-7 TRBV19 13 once ASSVGQGTSYEQY
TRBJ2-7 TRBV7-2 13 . ASSLVGLAEYEQY
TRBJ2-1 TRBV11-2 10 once ASSLDSLEQF
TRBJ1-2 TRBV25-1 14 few ASSARGTEGNYGYT
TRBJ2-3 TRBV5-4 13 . ATGSGGASTDTQY
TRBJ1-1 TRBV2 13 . ASRVTGPMNTEAF
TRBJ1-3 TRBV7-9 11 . ASSPDVINTIY
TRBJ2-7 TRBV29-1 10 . SARDRNYEQY